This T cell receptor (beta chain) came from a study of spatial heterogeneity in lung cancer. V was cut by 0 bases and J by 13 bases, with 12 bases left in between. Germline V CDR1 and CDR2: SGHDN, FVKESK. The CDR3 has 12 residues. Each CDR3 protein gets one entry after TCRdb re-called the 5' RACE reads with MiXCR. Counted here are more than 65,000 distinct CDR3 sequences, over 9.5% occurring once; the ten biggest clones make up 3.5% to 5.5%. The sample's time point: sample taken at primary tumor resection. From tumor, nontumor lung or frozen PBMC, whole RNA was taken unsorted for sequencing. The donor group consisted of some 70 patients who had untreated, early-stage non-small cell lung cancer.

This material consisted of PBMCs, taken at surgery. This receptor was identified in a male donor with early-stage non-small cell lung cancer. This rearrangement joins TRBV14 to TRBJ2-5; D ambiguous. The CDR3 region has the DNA TGTGCCAGCAGCCAAGATCGGGTTGCCTCGTACTTC. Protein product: CASSQDRVASYF. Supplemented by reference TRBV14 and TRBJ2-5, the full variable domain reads EAGVTQFPSHSVIEKGQTVTLRCDPISGHDNLYWYRRVMGKEIKFLLHFVKESKQDESGMPNNRFLAERTGGTYSTLKVQPAELEDSGVYFCASSQDRVASYFGPGTRLLVL.